This record concerns one TCR beta chain sequence. The table came from immunoSEQ multiplex PCR; TCRdb's copy has only in-frame clones and leaves some out. Among tens of thousands of clones listed, roughly 91% were seen once. Germline CDR1 MDHEN, CDR2 SYDVKM. This CDR3 region has 13 residues. V lost 3 bases to trimming and J lost 9 bases; unmatched junction nucleotides: 7. The data originate from a study of control samples from healthy donors and cancer patients. Material: blood. The receptor was derived from a man in his fifties or sixties in good health. V and J are TRBV28 and TRBJ2-5; TRBD2 aligns across 7 bases. CDR3 sequence: CASSLNIGGSQYF. The CDR3 region has the DNA TGTGCCAGCAGTTTGAACATCGGGGGGTCCCAGTACTTC.